This T cell receptor (beta chain) is from a study of regulatory T cells in long-lasting Graves disease. Time point indicated: persistent/refractory GD, antithyroid drugs over 5 years with positive TRAb. Preparation of the TCR library used RNA extracted from PBMCs. Germline trimming cut 5 bases from V and 0 bases from J; bases unmatched to any gene: 9. The germline CDR1 and CDR2 sequences are SNHLY and FYNNEI. The CDR3 contains 19 residues. Study conclusions and caveats: Gene preferences differed: TRBV28, TRBJ1-2, TRBJ2-5 in persistent cases.

Construction of the TCR beta libraries employed iRepertoire HTBI primers in conjunction with Arm-PCR of CDR3 regions. In TCRdb, the multiplex PCR reads were re-called with MiXCR into one record per CDR3 protein. The table has more than 300,000 distinct CDR3 sequences, about 19% seen once. As for this clonotype: Its antigen is unknown.

This specimen consisted of peripheral blood mononuclear cells (PBMCs), obtained when the disease was refractory, from a patient treated with antithyroid drugs. V is TRBV2 and J is TRBJ2-1; 14 bases are a match to TRBD2. This clonotype was obtained from a female donor with Graves disease. DNA of the CDR3: TGTGCCAGCAGTCGCACCGGGACTAGCGGGGGAGGCTCCTACAATGAGCAGTTCTTC. It is translated as CASSRTGTSGGGSYNEQFF.